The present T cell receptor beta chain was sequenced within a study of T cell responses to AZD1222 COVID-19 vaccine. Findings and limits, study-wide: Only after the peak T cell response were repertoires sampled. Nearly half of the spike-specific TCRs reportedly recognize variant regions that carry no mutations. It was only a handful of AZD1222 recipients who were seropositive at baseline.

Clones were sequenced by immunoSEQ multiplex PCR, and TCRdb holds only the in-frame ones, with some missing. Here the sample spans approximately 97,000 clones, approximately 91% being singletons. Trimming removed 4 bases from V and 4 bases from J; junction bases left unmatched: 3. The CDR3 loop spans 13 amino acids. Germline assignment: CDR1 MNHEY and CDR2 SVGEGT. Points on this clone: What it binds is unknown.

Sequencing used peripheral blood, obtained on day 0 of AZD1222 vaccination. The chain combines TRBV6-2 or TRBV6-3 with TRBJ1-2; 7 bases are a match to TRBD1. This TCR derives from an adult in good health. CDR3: CASSSGQTYGYTF. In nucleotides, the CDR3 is TGTGCCAGCAGTTCGGGACAGACCTATGGCTACACCTTC.